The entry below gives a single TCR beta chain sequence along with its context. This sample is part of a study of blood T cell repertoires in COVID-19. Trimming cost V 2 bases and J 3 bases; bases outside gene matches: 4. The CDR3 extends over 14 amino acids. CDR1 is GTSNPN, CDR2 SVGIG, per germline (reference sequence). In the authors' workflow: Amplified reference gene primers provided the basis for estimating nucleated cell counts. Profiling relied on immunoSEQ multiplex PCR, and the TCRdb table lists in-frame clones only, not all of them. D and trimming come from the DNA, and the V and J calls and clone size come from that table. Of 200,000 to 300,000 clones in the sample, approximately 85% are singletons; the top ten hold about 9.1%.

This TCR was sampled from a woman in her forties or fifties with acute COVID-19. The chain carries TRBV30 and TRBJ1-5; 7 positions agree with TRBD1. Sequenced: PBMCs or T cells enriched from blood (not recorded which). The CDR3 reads CAWSQGDANQPQHF. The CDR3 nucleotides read TGTGCCTGGAGTCAGGGGGACGCCAATCAGCCCCAGCATTTT.